This is a list of T cell receptor beta chains from one sample in a study of blood T cell repertoires in COVID-19. This table comes from immunoSEQ multiplex PCR, and its TCRdb copy is limited to in-frame clones, with some not included. This table has 90,000 to 100,000 clones, 70% to 90% appearing once. The sample taken for sequencing was peripheral blood. These receptors all come from a man in his fifties or sixties with acute or convalescent COVID-19. CDR3s leave out the opening cysteine and the closing phenylalanine or tryptophan.

V: TRBV30; J: TRBJ1-3; length: 11; CDR3: AWMGYSGNTIY
V: TRBV28; J: TRBJ2-2; length: 13; CDR3: ASSFGGLNTGELF
V: TRBV7-6; J: TRBJ1-2; length: 12; CDR3: ASSLTEVPYGYT
V: TRBV5-1; J: TRBJ1-5; length: 13; CDR3: ASSQSSGGMQPQH
V: TRBV2; J: TRBJ2-3; length: 12; CDR3: ASSRLAATDTQY
V: TRBV7-2; J: TRBJ2-5; length: 11; CDR3: ASSLLEFGTQY
V: TRBV5-8; J: TRBJ2-3; length: 11; CDR3: ASSLRGSDTQY
V: TRBV10-3; J: TRBJ1-1; length: 11; CDR3: AISETGTTEAF
V: TRBV12-5; J: TRBJ2-2; length: 12; CDR3: ASGQQPSGGELF
V: TRBV3-1/TRBV3-2; J: TRBJ1-1; length: 16; CDR3: ASSQVGRGLIMNTEAF
V: TRBV27; J: TRBJ1-1; length: 14; CDR3: ASSLSPLTGGTEAF
V: TRBV15; J: TRBJ1-4; length: 14; CDR3: ATSRDLAGAGEKLF
V: TRBV4-1; J: TRBJ1-6; length: 11; CDR3: ASSYRWNSPLH